This TCR beta chain was obtained from a study of metastatic and nonmetastatic thyroid tumors. Study results and caveats: TCR beta diversity was reportedly significantly higher in malignant thyroid tumors than benign nodules, in blood and tumor.

This CDR3 spans 16 amino acids. CDR1 is MGHDK and CDR2 is SYGVNS in the germline V gene. V lost 3 bases to trimming and J lost 4 bases; unmatched junction nucleotides: 11. Thyroid surgery was performed in patients who had received no treatment beforehand. Using MiXCR, TCRdb re-called clones from the PCR reads. The sample has some 40,000 clones, approximately 13% seen once. This clone was seen ten or more times. What it recognizes is unknown. V and J are TRBV25-1 and TRBJ1-2; 7 positions agree with TRBD1. The TCR comes from a female donor with papillary thyroid cancer or a benign thyroid nodule (not recorded which). Some clones in this sample may be carry-over from other donors' samples. The sequencing sample was made of blood. The CDR3 spells CASSDPSTGSSYGYTF. CDR3 DNA: TGTGCCAGCAGTGACCCCTCGACAGGGTCGAGCTATGGCTACACCTTC.